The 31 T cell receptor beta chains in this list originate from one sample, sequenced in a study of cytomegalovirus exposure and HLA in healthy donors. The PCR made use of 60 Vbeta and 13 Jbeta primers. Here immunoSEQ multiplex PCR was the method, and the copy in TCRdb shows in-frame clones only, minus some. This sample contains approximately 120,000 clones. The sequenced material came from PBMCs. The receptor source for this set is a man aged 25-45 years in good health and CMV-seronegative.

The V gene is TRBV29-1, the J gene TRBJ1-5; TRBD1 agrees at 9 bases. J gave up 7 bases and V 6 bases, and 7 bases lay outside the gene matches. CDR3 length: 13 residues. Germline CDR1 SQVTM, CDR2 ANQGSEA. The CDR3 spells CSVGQGRAQPQHF. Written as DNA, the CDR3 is TGCAGCGTCGGACAGGGGAGGGCACAGCCCCAGCATTTT.

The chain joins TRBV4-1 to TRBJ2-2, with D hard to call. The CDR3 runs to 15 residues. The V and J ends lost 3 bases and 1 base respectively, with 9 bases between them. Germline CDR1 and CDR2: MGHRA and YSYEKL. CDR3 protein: CASSHPPRNTGELFF. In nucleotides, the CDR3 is TGCGCCAGCAGCCACCCCCCCAGGAACACCGGGGAGCTGTTTTTT.

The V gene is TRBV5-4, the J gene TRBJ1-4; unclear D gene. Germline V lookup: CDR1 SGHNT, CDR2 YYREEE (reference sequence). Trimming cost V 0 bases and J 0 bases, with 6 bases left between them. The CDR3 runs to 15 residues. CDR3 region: CASSLGAATNEKLFF. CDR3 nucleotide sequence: TGTGCCAGCAGCTTGGGGGCTGCAACTAATGAAAAACTGTTTTTT.

The CDR3 coding sequence is TGTGCCAGCAGTCCCCCCCGGCAGGATCAGCCCCAGCATTTT. Its protein product is CASSPPRQDQPQHF. This chain joins TRBV28 and TRBJ1-5, with no clear D. CDR3 length: 14 amino acids. Between the trimmed V and J ends, which lost 5 bases and 5 bases, there was a span of 13 bases. Per the germline V gene, CDR1 is MDHEN and CDR2 is SYDVKM.

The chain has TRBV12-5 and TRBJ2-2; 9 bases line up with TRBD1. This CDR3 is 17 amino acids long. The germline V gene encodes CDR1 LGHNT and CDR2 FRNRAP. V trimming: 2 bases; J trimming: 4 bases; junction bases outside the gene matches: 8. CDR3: CASGLQQGAVGTGELFF. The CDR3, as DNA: TGTGCTAGTGGTTTGCAACAGGGGGCAGTTGGCACCGGGGAGCTGTTTTTT.

This chain's CDR3 is CASSSLAQEEFF. The CDR3 bases are TGTGCCAGCAGCTCACTAGCGCAGGAGGAGTTCTTC. This chain links TRBV11-2 with TRBJ2-1, with TRBD2 matching over 7 bases. Germline V lookup: CDR1 SGHAT, CDR2 FQNNGV. The trim removed 4 bases at V and 14 bases at J, leaving 8 bases unmatched. The CDR3 has 12 residues.

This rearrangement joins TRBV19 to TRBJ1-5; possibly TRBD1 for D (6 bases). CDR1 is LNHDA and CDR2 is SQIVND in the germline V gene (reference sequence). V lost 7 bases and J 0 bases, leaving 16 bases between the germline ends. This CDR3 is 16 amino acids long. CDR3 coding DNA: TGTGCCAGTAACACTGGGGGGGCCGATAGCAATCAGCCCCAGCATTTT. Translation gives CASNTGGADSNQPQHF.

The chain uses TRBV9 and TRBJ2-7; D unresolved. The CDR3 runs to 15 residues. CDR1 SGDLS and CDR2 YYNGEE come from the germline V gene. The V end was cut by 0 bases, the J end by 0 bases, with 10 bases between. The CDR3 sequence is CASSVGVLSSYEQYF. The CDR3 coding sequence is TGTGCCAGCAGCGTAGGAGTGTTGAGCTCCTACGAGCAGTACTTC.

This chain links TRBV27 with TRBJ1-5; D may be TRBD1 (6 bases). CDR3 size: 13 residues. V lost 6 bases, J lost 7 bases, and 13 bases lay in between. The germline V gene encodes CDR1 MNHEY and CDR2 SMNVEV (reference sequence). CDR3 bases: TGTGCCAGCAGGAGGGGGATACGGCAGCCCCAGCATTTT. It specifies CASRRGIRQPQHF.

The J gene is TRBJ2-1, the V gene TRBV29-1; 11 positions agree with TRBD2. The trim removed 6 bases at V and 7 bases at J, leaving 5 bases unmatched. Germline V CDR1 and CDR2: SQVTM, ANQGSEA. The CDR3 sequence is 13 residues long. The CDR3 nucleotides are TGCAGCGTCCCCGGGACTAGCGGTAATGAGCAGTTCTTC. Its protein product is CSVPGTSGNEQFF.

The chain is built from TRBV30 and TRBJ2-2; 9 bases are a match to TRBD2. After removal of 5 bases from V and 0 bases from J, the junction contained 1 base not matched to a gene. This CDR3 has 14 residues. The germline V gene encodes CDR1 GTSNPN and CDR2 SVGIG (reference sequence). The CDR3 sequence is CAWGLAPNTGELFF. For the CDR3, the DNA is TGTGCCTGGGGACTAGCGCCGAACACCGGGGAGCTGTTTTTT.

The CDR3 loop reads CASSGLAPTDTQYF. For the CDR3, the DNA is TGTGCCAGTAGTGGGCTAGCCCCCACAGATACGCAGTATTTT. V usage is TRBV19 and J usage is TRBJ2-3; tentatively, D is TRBD2 (5 bases). The germline V gene encodes CDR1 LNHDA and CDR2 SQIVND (reference sequence). This CDR3 is built from 14 residues. V was cut by 5 bases and J by 2 bases, with 11 bases left in between.

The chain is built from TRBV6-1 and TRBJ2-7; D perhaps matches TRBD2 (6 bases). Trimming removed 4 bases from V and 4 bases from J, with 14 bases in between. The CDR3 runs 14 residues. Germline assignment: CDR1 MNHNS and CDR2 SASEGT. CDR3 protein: CASSAAWDSYEQYF. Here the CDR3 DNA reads TGTGCCAGCAGTGCGGCTTGGGACTCTTACGAGCAGTACTTC.

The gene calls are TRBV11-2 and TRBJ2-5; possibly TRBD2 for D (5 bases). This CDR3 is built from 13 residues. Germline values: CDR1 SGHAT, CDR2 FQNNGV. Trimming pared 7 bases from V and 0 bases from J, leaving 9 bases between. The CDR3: CASTPGYQETQYF. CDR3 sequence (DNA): TGTGCCAGCACACCGGGGTACCAAGAGACCCAGTACTTC.

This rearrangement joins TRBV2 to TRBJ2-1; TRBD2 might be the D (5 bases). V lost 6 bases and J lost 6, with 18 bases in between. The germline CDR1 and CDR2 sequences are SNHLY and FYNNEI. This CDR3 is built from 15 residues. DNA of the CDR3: TGTGCCAGCAGCGCCTTTGTGGCGGGCGGCAATGAGCAGTTCTTC. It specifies CASSAFVAGGNEQFF.

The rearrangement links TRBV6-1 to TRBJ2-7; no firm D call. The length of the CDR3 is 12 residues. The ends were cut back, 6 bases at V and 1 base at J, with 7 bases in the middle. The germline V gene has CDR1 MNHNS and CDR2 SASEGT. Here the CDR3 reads CASRATSYEQYF. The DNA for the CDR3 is TGTGCCAGCAGAGCCACTTCCTACGAGCAGTACTTC.

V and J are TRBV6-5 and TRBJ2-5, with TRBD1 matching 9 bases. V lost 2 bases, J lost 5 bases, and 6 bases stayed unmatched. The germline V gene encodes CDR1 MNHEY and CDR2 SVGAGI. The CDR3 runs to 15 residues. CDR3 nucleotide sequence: TGTGCCAGCAGTTACGACAGGGGGAACGGGGAGACCCAGTACTTC. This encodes CASSYDRGNGETQYF.

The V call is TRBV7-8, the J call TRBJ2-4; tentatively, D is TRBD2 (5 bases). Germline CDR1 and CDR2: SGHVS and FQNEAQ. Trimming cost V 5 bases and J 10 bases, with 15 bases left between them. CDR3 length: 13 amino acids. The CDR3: CASSPLEVGIQYF. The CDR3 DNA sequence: TGTGCCAGCAGCCCCCTGGAGGTTGGGATTCAGTACTTC.

This CDR3 is CASSLGTSAHHQYF. DNA of the CDR3: TGTGCCAGCTCCTTGGGGACTAGCGCCCACCATCAGTATTTT. V gene TRBV28 combines with J gene TRBJ2-3; 10 bases fit TRBD2. The CDR3 totals 14 residues. Germline V gene lookup returns CDR1 MDHEN and CDR2 SYDVKM. With V trimmed by 8 bases and J by 12 bases, 14 bases remained unmatched.

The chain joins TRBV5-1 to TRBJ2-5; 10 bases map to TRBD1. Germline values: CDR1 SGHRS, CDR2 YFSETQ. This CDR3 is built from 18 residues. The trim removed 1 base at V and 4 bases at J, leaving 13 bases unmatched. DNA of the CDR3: TGCGCCAGCAGCTTGCGGGACAGGGGTTATGCTAGCGCAGAGACCCAGTACTTC. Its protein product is CASSLRDRGYASAETQYF.

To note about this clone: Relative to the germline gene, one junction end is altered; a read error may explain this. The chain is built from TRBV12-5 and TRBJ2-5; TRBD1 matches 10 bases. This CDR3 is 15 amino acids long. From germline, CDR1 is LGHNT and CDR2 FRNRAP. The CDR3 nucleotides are TGTGCTAGGGGTTCAGGGACAGGGGCCGGGGAGACCCAGTACTTC. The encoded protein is CARGSGTGAGETQYF.

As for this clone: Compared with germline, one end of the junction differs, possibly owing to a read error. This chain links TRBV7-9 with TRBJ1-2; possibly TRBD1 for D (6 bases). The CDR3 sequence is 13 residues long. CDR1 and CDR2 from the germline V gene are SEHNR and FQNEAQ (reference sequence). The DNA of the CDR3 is TGTGCCAGCAGCTTTGGGTCGGCAGGGGTCTCTTACTTC. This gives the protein CASSFGSAGVSYF.

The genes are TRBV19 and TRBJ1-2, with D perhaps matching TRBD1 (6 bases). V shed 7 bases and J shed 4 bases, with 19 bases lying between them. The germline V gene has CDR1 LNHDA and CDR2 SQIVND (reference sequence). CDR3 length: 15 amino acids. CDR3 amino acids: CASTSRRVDSYGYTF. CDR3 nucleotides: TGTGCCAGTACGTCACGCAGGGTGGACAGCTATGGCTACACCTTC.

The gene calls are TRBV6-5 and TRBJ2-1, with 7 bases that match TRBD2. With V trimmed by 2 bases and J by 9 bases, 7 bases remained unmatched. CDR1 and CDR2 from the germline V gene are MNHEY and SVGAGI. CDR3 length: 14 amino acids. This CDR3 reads CASSYGLGVAEQFF. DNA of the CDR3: TGTGCCAGCAGTTACGGACTAGGGGTCGCTGAGCAGTTCTTC.

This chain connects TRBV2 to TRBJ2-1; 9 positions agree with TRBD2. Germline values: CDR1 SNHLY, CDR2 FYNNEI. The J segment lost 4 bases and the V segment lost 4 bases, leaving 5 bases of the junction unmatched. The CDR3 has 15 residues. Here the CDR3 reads CASSGVAGGYNEQFF. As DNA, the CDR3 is TGTGCCAGCAGTGGGGTTGCGGGAGGGTACAATGAGCAGTTCTTC.

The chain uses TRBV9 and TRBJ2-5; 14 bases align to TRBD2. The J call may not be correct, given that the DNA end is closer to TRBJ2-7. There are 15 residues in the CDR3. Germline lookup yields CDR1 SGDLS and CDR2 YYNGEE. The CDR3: CASSAGTSGSSEQYF. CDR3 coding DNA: TGTGCCAGCAGCGCCGGGACTAGCGGGAGTAGCGAGCAGTACTTC.

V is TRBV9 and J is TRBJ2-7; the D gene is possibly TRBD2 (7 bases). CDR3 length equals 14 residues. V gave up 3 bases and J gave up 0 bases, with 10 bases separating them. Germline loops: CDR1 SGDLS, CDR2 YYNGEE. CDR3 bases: TGTGCCAGCAGCGAGGGGGGGGACTCCTACGAGCAGTACTTC. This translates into CASSEGGDSYEQYF.

This CDR3 is CASRRDRDSYEQYF. The CDR3 DNA reads TGTGCCAGCAGGCGGGACCGCGACTCCTACGAGCAGTACTTC. The genes are TRBV11-2 and TRBJ2-7; D is possibly TRBD2 (6 bases). Between the trimmed V and J ends, which lost 6 bases and 0 bases, there was a span of 12 bases. In germline, CDR1 is SGHAT, CDR2 FQNNGV. This CDR3 has 14 residues.

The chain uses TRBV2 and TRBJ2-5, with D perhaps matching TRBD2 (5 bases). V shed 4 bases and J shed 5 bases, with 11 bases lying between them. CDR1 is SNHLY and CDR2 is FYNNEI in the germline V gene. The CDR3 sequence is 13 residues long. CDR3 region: CASSAGVGETQYF. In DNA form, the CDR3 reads TGTGCCAGCAGTGCCGGGGTCGGGGAGACCCAGTACTTC.

The CDR3 DNA sequence: TGTGCCAGCAGCTCGGACAGCACATACAATGAGCAGTTCTTC. Its translation: CASSSDSTYNEQFF. J is TRBJ2-1 and V is TRBV11-2, with D tentatively TRBD1 (6 bases). V was trimmed by 4 bases and J by 4 bases, leaving 11 bases between them. Germline values: CDR1 SGHAT, CDR2 FQNNGV. The CDR3 length is 14 residues.

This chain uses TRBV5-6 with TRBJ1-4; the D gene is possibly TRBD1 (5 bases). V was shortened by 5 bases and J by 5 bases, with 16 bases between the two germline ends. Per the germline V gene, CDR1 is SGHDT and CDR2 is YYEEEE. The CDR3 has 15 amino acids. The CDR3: CASRLIGQSNEKLFF. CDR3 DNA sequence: TGTGCCAGCAGGCTCATCGGACAAAGCAATGAAAAACTGTTTTTT.